This T cell receptor (beta chain) is drawn from a study of CD8 T cells in ankylosing spondylitis. As the method for making TCR beta libraries, quantitative 5'-RACE with molecular barcodes was used. TCRdb independently ran MiXCR on the 5' RACE reads; one entry per CDR3 protein. The sample gives about 360,000 distinct CDR3 sequences, more than 20% of which show up once; about 12% is in the top ten. The V gene's germline CDR1 is MGHRA and CDR2 YSYEKL. The V end lost 1 base, the J end lost 1 base, and 11 bases lay between the germline ends. The CDR3 sequence is 15 residues long. The chain recombines TRBV4-1 with TRBJ2-7; the D gene is possibly TRBD2 (6 bases). Specimen: blood, either unsorted or a sorted T cell fraction (not recorded which). This clonotype was obtained from a male donor with ankylosing spondylitis or in good health (not recorded which). The CDR3 protein is CASSQVPGDSYEQYF. The CDR3 DNA reads TGCGCCAGCAGCCAAGTCCCGGGGGATTCCTACGAGCAGTACTTC.